These 30 T cell receptor beta chains share one sample of origin, sequenced in a study of blood T cell repertoires in COVID-19 (dated by TCRdb to 2020 to 2022). Library construction relied on the immunoSEQ multiplex PCR assay. What TCRdb holds here is the immuneACCESS table cut down to in-frame rearrangements. Part of the clones is not present; checked against another copy, under half of the missing clones reflect an unresolved V gene, and the others are unexplained. The sample table records fewer than 350,000 clones; 85% of these occur just once. Clones ranked in the top ten supply about 2.7% of the sample. The sample comprised PBMCs or T cells enriched from blood (not recorded which). The receptors originated from a woman aged 45-65 years who had recovered from COVID-19.

This clone was found once. This chain joins TRBV5-4 and TRBJ2-7; 10 positions agree with TRBD2. Germline V gene lookup returns CDR1 SGHNT and CDR2 YYREEE (reference sequence). V was clipped by 4 bases and J by 1 base; unmatched bases: 5. The CDR3 extends over 15 amino acids. This CDR3 is CASSQGLAVSYEQYF. CDR3 nucleotide sequence: TGTGCCAGCAGCCAAGGACTAGCGGTATCCTACGAGCAGTACTTC.

The J gene is TRBJ2-4, the V gene TRBV5-1; TRBD2 aligns across 11 bases. This CDR3 contains 16 residues. With V trimmed by 3 bases and J by 9 bases, 11 bases remained unmatched. Germline CDR1 is SGHRS and CDR2 is YFSETQ. DNA of the CDR3: TGCGCCAGCAGCTGGCAACTAGCGGGAGTTGATGGCATTCAGTACTTC. As protein: CASSWQLAGVDGIQYF.

V is TRBV29-1 and J is TRBJ2-7; D gene uncertain. CDR3 length: 11 residues. The ends were cut back, 2 bases at V and 5 bases at J, with 7 bases in the middle. Germline CDR1 and CDR2: SQVTM and ANQGSEA. The CDR3 sequence: CSVESSNEQYF. DNA of the CDR3: TGCAGCGTTGAATCCAGTAACGAGCAGTACTTC.

This chain uses TRBV4-2 with TRBJ2-3; D is uncertain. V was trimmed by 0 bases and J by 5 bases, leaving 6 bases between them. The CDR3 extends over 13 amino acids. Germline values: CDR1 LGHNA, CDR2 YNFKEQ. CDR3 region: CASSQELGDTQYF. For the CDR3, the DNA is TGTGCCAGCAGCCAAGAACTTGGAGATACGCAGTATTTT.

The genes are TRBV15 and TRBJ2-7, with D tentatively TRBD1 (7 bases). Germline V CDR1 and CDR2: LNHNV, YYDKDF (reference sequence). CDR3 length equals 16 residues. The ends were cut back, 5 bases at V and 3 bases at J, with 20 bases in the middle. CDR3 loop: CATSPSGGRGDYEQYF. Written as DNA, the CDR3 is TGTGCCACCAGCCCTAGTGGCGGCAGGGGGGACTACGAGCAGTACTTC.

J is TRBJ1-1 and V is TRBV5-1; D uncertain. V lost 1 base to trimming and J lost 1 base, with 5 bases between them. The CDR3 extends over 13 amino acids. The V gene's germline CDR1 is SGHRS and CDR2 YFSETQ. CDR3 protein: CASSLTENTEAFF. CDR3 nucleotides: TGCGCCAGCAGCTTGACAGAGAACACTGAAGCTTTCTTT. Full variable domain (remainder filled in from reference TRBV5-1 and TRBJ1-1): KAGVTQTPRYLIKTRGQQVTLSCSPISGHRSVSWYQQTPGQGLQFLFEYFSETQRNKGNFPGRFSGRQFSNSRSEMNVSTLELGDSALYLCASSLTENTEAFFGQGTRLTVV.

This clone was seen just once. This chain uses TRBV5-1 with TRBJ1-2; D unresolved. The CDR3 is made up of 16 amino acids. Germline V gene data show CDR1 as SGHRS and CDR2 as YFSETQ. V was cut by 3 bases and J by 0 bases, with 15 bases left in between. This chain's CDR3 is CASSSAFELTNYGYTF. In DNA, the CDR3 is TGCGCCAGCAGCTCCGCCTTCGAACTGACTAACTATGGCTACACCTTC.

The rearrangement links TRBV24-1 to TRBJ1-2; D not certain. From germline, CDR1 is KGHDR and CDR2 SFDVKD. Between the trimmed V and J ends, which lost 1 base and 10 bases, there was a span of 9 bases. This CDR3 is 12 amino acids long. CDR3 sequence (DNA): TGTGCCACCAGTGATTTCCGAGCCTCCTACACCTTC. Translating it yields CATSDFRASYTF.

The CDR3 DNA reads as TGCGCCAGCAGCCAGGACTACCCTAGCACAGATACGCAGTATTTT. Protein product: CASSQDYPSTDTQYF. V usage is TRBV4-1 and J usage is TRBJ2-3, with D possibly being TRBD2 (6 bases). Per the germline V gene, CDR1 is MGHRA and CDR2 is YSYEKL. The CDR3 sequence is 15 residues long. V dropped 3 bases and J dropped 0 bases, with 10 bases sitting between them.

The V and J genes are TRBV19 and TRBJ1-5; D may be TRBD1 (5 bases). V gave up 1 base and J gave up 7 bases, with 11 bases separating them. The CDR3 covers 14 residues. In germline, CDR1 is LNHDA, CDR2 SQIVND (reference sequence). In DNA, the CDR3 is TGTGCCAGTAGTATAGCAGATGCAGGGCAGCCCCAGCATTTT. It codes for CASSIADAGQPQHF. Filled out from reference TRBV19 and TRBJ1-5, the complete variable domain reads DGGITQSPKYLFRKEGQNVTLSCEQNLNHDAMYWYRQDPGQGLRLIYYSQIVNDFQKGDIAEGYSVSREKKESFPLTVTSAQKNPTAFYLCASSIADAGQPQHFGDGTRLSIL.

This chain joins TRBV30 and TRBJ1-5; 8 bases are shared with TRBD1. This CDR3 spans 13 amino acids. Germline V CDR1 and CDR2: GTSNPN, SVGIG (reference sequence). V lost 6 bases and J lost 1; bases outside the gene matches: 2. In DNA form, the CDR3 reads TGTGCCTGCCAGGGGGCCAGCAATCAGCCCCAGCATTTT. Translated, it gives CACQGASNQPQHF.

The chain combines TRBV18 with TRBJ2-7, with TRBD1 matching 7 bases. The V gene's germline CDR1 is KGHSH and CDR2 LQKENI. The ends lost 4 bases at V and 5 bases at J; junction bases unmatched: 8. This CDR3 has 14 amino acids. The CDR3 loop reads CASSLDRVNDEQYF. The CDR3 nucleotides read TGTGCCAGCTCACTCGACAGGGTTAATGACGAGCAGTACTTC.

The chain carries TRBV28 and TRBJ2-1, with TRBD2 identical over 7 bases. This CDR3 is built from 15 residues. In germline, CDR1 is MDHEN, CDR2 SYDVKM. V gave up 1 base and J gave up 5 bases; unmatched junction bases: 5. CDR3 in amino acids: CASSLSGGGDNEQFF. The CDR3 nucleotides read TGTGCCAGCAGTTTATCAGGCGGGGGAGACAATGAGCAGTTCTTC. Looking up the rest from reference TRBV28 and TRBJ2-1 gives the full variable domain: DVKVTQSSRYLVKRTGEKVFLECVQDMDHENMFWYRQDPGLGLRLIYFSYDVKMKEKGDIPEGYSVSREKKERFSLILESASTNQTSMYLCASSLSGGGDNEQFFGPGTRLTVL.

This clone was recorded a few times. The V call is TRBV6-4, the J call TRBJ2-2; the match to TRBD1 covers 9 bases. V lost 7 bases, J lost 3 bases, and 6 bases stayed unmatched. Germline lookup yields CDR1 MRHNA and CDR2 SNTAGT. CDR3 size: 15 residues. The CDR3, as DNA: TGTGCCAGCAAACAGGGGGCTAGCGACACCGGGGAGCTGTTTTTT. Its translation is CASKQGASDTGELFF.

V and J are TRBV11-2 and TRBJ1-2; TRBD1 agrees at 9 bases. This CDR3 spans 15 amino acids. From germline, CDR1 is SGHAT and CDR2 FQNNGV. The V gene end was trimmed by 5 bases and the J gene end by 2 bases; junction bases not matched to a gene: 6. Written as DNA, the CDR3 is TGTGCCAGCAGCCGGACAGGGGAATCCAACTATGGCTACACCTTC. This encodes CASSRTGESNYGYTF. The whole variable domain, remainder taken from reference TRBV11-2 and TRBJ1-2, is EAGVAQSPRYKIIEKRQSVAFWCNPISGHATLYWYQQILGQGPKLLIQFQNNGVVDDSQLPKDRFSAERLKGVDSTLKIQPAKLEDSAVYLCASSRTGESNYGYTFGSGTRLTVV.

The rearrangement uses TRBV15 and TRBJ2-3; 8 bases agree with TRBD2. The V gene's germline CDR1 is LNHNV and CDR2 YYDKDF (reference sequence). V shed 3 bases, J shed 5 bases, and the junction held 10 bases outside the gene matches. This CDR3 has 16 residues. The CDR3 here is CATSSKSGGRRDTQYF. CDR3 in DNA: TGTGCCACCAGCAGTAAGTCCGGCGGGAGGAGAGATACGCAGTATTTT.

This clone has only a few counts. Within the sample, other DNA sequences also encode this same CDR3. The chain has TRBV7-2 and TRBJ1-2; TRBD1 aligns across 8 bases. The germline gives CDR1 SGHTA, CDR2 FQGNSA. V lost 3 bases, J lost 8 bases, and 5 bases stayed unmatched. The CDR3 totals 13 residues. The DNA for the CDR3 is TGTGCCAGCAGCTTGTCAGGGGGCGGCGGCTACACCTTC. As protein: CASSLSGGGGYTF.

The V and J genes are TRBV7-9 and TRBJ1-2, with D uncertain. Germline loops: CDR1 SEHNR, CDR2 FQNEAQ (reference sequence). The CDR3 spans 12 residues. Trimming left V 5 bases short and J 6 bases short, with 10 bases between. The DNA for the CDR3 is TGTGCCAGCAGCCGCGATTCGGATGGCTACACCTTC. This codes for CASSRDSDGYTF.

The rearrangement uses TRBV18 and TRBJ1-2; D possibly corresponds to TRBD1 (5 bases). With 2 bases removed from V and 8 bases from J, the gap between germline ends came to 21 bases. Per the germline V gene, CDR1 is KGHSH and CDR2 is LQKENI. The CDR3 spans 16 residues. The CDR3 spells CASSPSMSRGREGYTF. CDR3 nucleotide sequence: TGTGCCAGCTCACCATCCATGTCTAGGGGTAGAGAAGGCTACACCTTC.

The chain joins TRBV3-1 (or the pseudogene TRBV3-2) to TRBJ1-2; maybe TRBD1 (5 bases). Germline values: CDR1 LGHDT, CDR2 YNNKEL (reference sequence). This CDR3 contains 15 residues. V lost 6 bases and J lost 8, with 22 bases in between. The CDR3 DNA reads as TGTGCCAGCAGAAAAGGGACGGCCCGGGGGGAGGGCTACACCTTC. It codes for CASRKGTARGEGYTF.

This rearrangement joins TRBV9 to TRBJ2-1, with TRBD2 identical over 7 bases. V was pared by 0 bases and J by 8 bases, with 14 bases of the junction left unmatched. This CDR3 contains 17 residues. Germline V CDR1 and CDR2: SGDLS, YYNGEE. The CDR3 DNA reads TGTGCCAGCAGCGTAGGGCTAGCGGAGCCCTACTTGTATGAGCAGTTCTTC. It is translated as CASSVGLAEPYLYEQFF.

The rearrangement uses TRBV15 and TRBJ2-3; no clear D gene. Germline V gene data show CDR1 as LNHNV and CDR2 as YYDKDF (reference sequence). The CDR3 is made up of 15 amino acids. V was cut by 1 base and J by 2 bases, with 10 bases left in between. The CDR3 loop reads CATSRAPTSTDTQYF. CDR3 DNA: TGTGCCACCAGCAGAGCGCCGACATCCACAGATACGCAGTATTTT. Full variable domain (rest looked up from reference TRBV15 and TRBJ2-3): DAMVIQNPRYQVTQFGKPVTLSCSQTLNHNVMYWYQQKSSQAPKLLFHYYDKDFNNEADTPDNFQSRRPNTSFCFLDIRSPGLGDTAMYLCATSRAPTSTDTQYFGPGTRLTVL.

This rearrangement joins TRBV14 to TRBJ2-1; 7 bases agree with TRBD1. With V trimmed by 3 bases and J by 12 bases, 11 bases remained unmatched. Germline V gene data show CDR1 as SGHDN and CDR2 as FVKESK. The CDR3 sequence is 14 residues long. In nucleotides, the CDR3 is TGTGCCAGCAGCCAGAACTGGGACAGCATGCGGCAGTTCTTC. As protein: CASSQNWDSMRQFF.

The CDR3: CASSMATASGANVLTF. CDR3 nucleotide sequence: TGTGCCAGTAGTATGGCAACAGCCTCTGGGGCCAACGTCCTGACTTTC. The chain combines TRBV19 with TRBJ2-6, with D unresolved. Trimming took off 3 bases at V and 0 bases at J, with 9 bases between the two ends. The germline V gene has CDR1 LNHDA and CDR2 SQIVND (reference sequence). The CDR3 is 16 residues long.

The chain links TRBV18 to TRBJ2-1; unclear D gene. The germline CDR1 and CDR2 sequences are KGHSH and LQKENI. Trimming shortened V by 2 bases and J by 10 bases, and 9 bases separated the two germline ends. The CDR3 sequence is 12 residues long. CDR3 in amino acids: CASSPGLLEQFF. The DNA for the CDR3 is TGTGCCAGCTCACCAGGCCTCTTGGAGCAGTTCTTC.

The chain joins TRBV19 to TRBJ1-5; possible D gene TRBD1, 6 bases. Per germline, CDR1 LNHDA and CDR2 SQIVND (reference sequence). Trimming cost V 6 bases and J 1 base, with 16 bases left between them. The CDR3 is 16 amino acids. The CDR3 here is CASSLQGYRSNQPQHF. The CDR3, as DNA: TGTGCCAGTAGCCTACAGGGTTATCGGAGCAATCAGCCCCAGCATTTT.

The rearrangement joins TRBV2 to TRBJ1-1, with 7 bases lining up with TRBD1. This CDR3 spans 15 amino acids. The J segment lost 6 bases and the V segment lost 4 bases, leaving 11 bases of the junction unmatched. From germline, CDR1 is SNHLY and CDR2 FYNNEI. In DNA, the CDR3 is TGTGCCAGCAGTGTTCTGTCAGGGGGTCTCCCTGAAGCTTTCTTT. Translation gives CASSVLSGGLPEAFF.

The V call is TRBV19, the J call TRBJ1-5; the D is unclear. The germline V and J ends were trimmed by 1 base and 3 bases, with 13 bases remaining between them. CDR3 length: 16 residues. The germline V gene has CDR1 LNHDA and CDR2 SQIVND (reference sequence). CDR3 bases: TGTGCCAGTAGTATAGGTCCGAGGGTCTACAATCAGCCCCAGCATTTT. Its translation is CASSIGPRVYNQPQHF.

Here the CDR3 reads CASRPPGYGAFF. The CDR3 bases are TGTGCCAGTAGGCCCCCGGGATATGGGGCTTTCTTT. This chain uses TRBV19 with TRBJ1-1; D gene ambiguous. V gave up 6 bases and J gave up 11 bases, with 16 bases separating them. Germline-derived CDR1 and CDR2 are LNHDA and SQIVND (reference sequence). This CDR3 is 12 amino acids long.

As for this clone: Additional DNA sequences in this sample encode the identical CDR3. V is TRBV3-1 (or the pseudogene TRBV3-2) and J is TRBJ1-1, with a weak D call TRBD1 (6 bases). CDR3 length equals 15 residues. Germline V gives CDR1 LGHDT, CDR2 YNNKEL (reference sequence). The ends were cut back, 4 bases at V and 0 bases at J, with 12 bases in the middle. CDR3 in DNA: TGTGCCAGCAGCCCTTCCGACAGGCTGAACACTGAAGCTTTCTTT. This translates into CASSPSDRLNTEAFF.